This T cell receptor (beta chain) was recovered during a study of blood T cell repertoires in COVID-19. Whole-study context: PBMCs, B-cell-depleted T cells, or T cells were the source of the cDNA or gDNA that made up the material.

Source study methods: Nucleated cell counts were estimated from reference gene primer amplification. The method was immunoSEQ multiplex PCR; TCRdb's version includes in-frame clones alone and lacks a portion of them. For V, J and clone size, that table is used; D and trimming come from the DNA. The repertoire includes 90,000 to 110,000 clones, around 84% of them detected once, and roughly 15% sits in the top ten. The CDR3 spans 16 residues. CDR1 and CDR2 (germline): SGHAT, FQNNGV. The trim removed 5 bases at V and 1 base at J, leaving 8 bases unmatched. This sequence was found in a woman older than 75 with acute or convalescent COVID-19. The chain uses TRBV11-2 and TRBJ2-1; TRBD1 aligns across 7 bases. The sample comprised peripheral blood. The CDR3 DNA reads TGTGCCAGCAGCCCGGAGACAGGGATTTCCTACAATGAGCAGTTCTTC. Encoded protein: CASSPETGISYNEQFF. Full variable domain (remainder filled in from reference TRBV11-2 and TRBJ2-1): EAGVAQSPRYKIIEKRQSVAFWCNPISGHATLYWYQQILGQGPKLLIQFQNNGVVDDSQLPKDRFSAERLKGVDSTLKIQPAKLEDSAVYLCASSPETGISYNEQFFGPGTRLTVL.